The 25 T cell receptor beta chains given below trace back to one sample, sequenced in a study of T cell responses to AZD1222 COVID-19 vaccine. Clones were read by immunoSEQ multiplex PCR, and TCRdb kept only the in-frame ones, dropping some. The sample gives under 90,000 clones, 83% of which show up once; about 1.3% is in the top ten. This specimen was peripheral blood, taken 28 days after the second AZD1222 dose. All receptors derive from an adult who received the AZD1222 COVID-19 vaccine.

The rearrangement links TRBV4-2 to TRBJ1-1; no firm D call. The germline V gene encodes CDR1 LGHNA and CDR2 YNFKEQ. Trimming took off 0 bases at V and 0 bases at J, with 17 bases between the two ends. The length of the CDR3 is 18 residues. The CDR3 DNA is TGTGCCAGCAGCCAAGATCCTCACTCCACTGGTGTGAACACTGAAGCTTTCTTT. Its protein product is CASSQDPHSTGVNTEAFF.

The CDR3 protein is CAAGGSETQYF. CDR3 in DNA: TGTGCCGCGGGTGGGTCGGAGACCCAGTACTTC. This chain joins TRBV30 and TRBJ2-5, with D perhaps matching TRBD2 (5 bases). The CDR3 runs to 11 residues. The germline V and J ends were trimmed by 8 bases and 5 bases, with 12 bases remaining between them. Germline lookup yields CDR1 GTSNPN and CDR2 SVGIG (reference sequence). The whole variable domain, remainder taken from reference TRBV30 and TRBJ2-5, is SQTIHQWPATLVQPVGSPLSLECTVEGTSNPNLYWYRQAAGRGLQLLFYSVGIGQISSEVPQNLSASRPQDRQFILSSKKLLLSDSGFYLCAAGGSETQYFGPGTRLLVL.

J is TRBJ2-7 and V is TRBV27; D ambiguous. CDR3 length equals 13 residues. V was pared by 3 bases and J by 6 bases, with 12 bases between. CDR1 is MNHEY and CDR2 is SMNVEV in the germline V gene (reference sequence). The CDR3 DNA follows: TGTGCCAGCAGTTTCCGCCCGACCACCGAGCAGTACTTC. It is translated as CASSFRPTTEQYF.

This rearrangement joins TRBV28 to TRBJ2-1; 8 bases align to TRBD1. The V segment lost 1 base and the J segment 8 bases; nucleotides outside the gene matches: 10. Germline lookup yields CDR1 MDHEN and CDR2 SYDVKM. This CDR3 spans 16 amino acids. In nucleotides, the CDR3 is TGTGCCAGCAGTTTATTAGTTGACAGGGGAATACATGAGCAGTTCTTC. This codes for CASSLLVDRGIHEQFF.

The V gene is TRBV28, the J gene TRBJ2-7, with TRBD1 matching 7 bases. V shed 6 bases, J shed 6 bases, and the junction held 8 bases outside the gene matches. This CDR3 contains 13 residues. CDR1 is MDHEN and CDR2 is SYDVKM in the germline V gene. CDR3 in amino acids: CASRTGITGEQYF. The CDR3 nucleotides read TGTGCCAGCAGGACAGGGATCACGGGCGAGCAGTACTTC.

This clone was detected only a few times. This chain connects TRBV24-1 to TRBJ2-4; maybe TRBD2 (5 bases). Trimming left V 9 bases short and J 3 bases short, with 17 bases between. From germline, CDR1 is KGHDR and CDR2 SFDVKD. This CDR3 has 15 amino acids. CDR3 sequence: CATSPSRASKNIQYF. The CDR3 bases are TGTGCCACCTCCCCATCGAGGGCGAGCAAAAACATTCAGTACTTC.

The chain uses TRBV28 and TRBJ2-5; no firm D call. The CDR3 has 14 residues. Trimming shortened V by 6 bases and J by 1 base, and 12 bases separated the two germline ends. The germline CDR1 and CDR2 sequences are MDHEN and SYDVKM. CDR3 sequence reads: CASSPTMAQETQYF. For the CDR3, the DNA is TGTGCCAGCAGCCCAACAATGGCCCAAGAGACCCAGTACTTC.

The chain has TRBV18 and TRBJ2-2; TRBD1 matches 10 bases. The J segment lost 5 bases and the V segment lost 3 bases, leaving 12 bases of the junction unmatched. CDR1 is KGHSH and CDR2 is LQKENI in the germline V gene. This CDR3 has 18 amino acids. The chain's CDR3 is CASSPTPPGQGRTGELFF. The CDR3, as DNA: TGTGCCAGCTCACCTACTCCTCCGGGACAGGGGAGGACCGGGGAGCTGTTTTTT.

This chain links TRBV18 with TRBJ1-2, with D hard to call. Trimming removed 5 bases at V and 0 bases at J, with 13 bases between. Germline V gene lookup returns CDR1 KGHSH and CDR2 LQKENI. The CDR3 has 15 residues. Written as DNA, the CDR3 is TGTGCCAGCTCATTCGGCTCAGATACTAACTATGGCTACACCTTC. Its translation is CASSFGSDTNYGYTF.

The chain joins TRBV5-4 to TRBJ2-2; D is undetermined. V lost 4 bases, J lost 4 bases, and 20 bases lay in between. The CDR3 covers 17 residues. CDR1 is SGHNT and CDR2 is YYREEE in the germline V gene (reference sequence). This CDR3 reads CASSPGRGPYSTGELFF. DNA for the CDR3: TGTGCCAGCAGCCCCGGGCGAGGTCCCTATAGCACCGGGGAGCTGTTTTTT.

This clone has only a few counts. The genes are TRBV27 and TRBJ2-1, with TRBD2 matching over 7 bases. Trimming took 2 bases from V and 6 from J; bases not matched to a gene: 7. The CDR3 covers 15 residues. Looked up from germline, CDR1 is MNHEY and CDR2 is SMNVEV (reference sequence). The CDR3 DNA is TGTGCCAGCAGTTTACATGGCGGGAGCTTCAATGAGCAGTTCTTC. Its protein is CASSLHGGSFNEQFF.

This clone was detected only once. The chain employs TRBV19 and TRBJ2-1, with D possibly being TRBD2 (6 bases). The CDR3 is made up of 14 amino acids. In germline, CDR1 is LNHDA, CDR2 SQIVND (reference sequence). V lost 1 base to trimming and J lost 8 bases, with 12 bases between them. CDR3 nucleotides: TGTGCCAGTAGTATAGCTTTGCGGGGCGATGAGCAGTTCTTC. It encodes CASSIALRGDEQFF. The full variable domain, rest sourced from reference TRBV19 and TRBJ2-1, is DGGITQSPKYLFRKEGQNVTLSCEQNLNHDAMYWYRQDPGQGLRLIYYSQIVNDFQKGDIAEGYSVSREKKESFPLTVTSAQKNPTAFYLCASSIALRGDEQFFGPGTRLTVL.

The chain recombines TRBV28 with TRBJ2-7, with 11 nucleotides matching TRBD2. This CDR3 has 15 amino acids. Germline CDR1 reads MDHEN; CDR2 reads SYDVKM. V was clipped by 1 base and J by 5 bases; unmatched bases: 4. CDR3: CASSLSLAGGDEQYF. The CDR3 bases are TGTGCCAGCAGTTTATCCCTAGCGGGAGGCGACGAGCAGTACTTC.

The chain links TRBV6-7 to TRBJ1-5; 7 bases agree with TRBD1. TRBV6-7 is an ORF, and what it does is uncertain. The CDR3 has 15 residues. V lost 6 bases and J lost 1; bases outside the gene matches: 6. CDR3 region: CASSSTGRSNQPQHF. The DNA for the CDR3 is TGTGCCAGCAGCTCGACAGGGAGAAGCAATCAGCCCCAGCATTTT.

V gene TRBV19 combines with J gene TRBJ1-6; tentative D call: TRBD1 (5 bases). Trimming pared 3 bases from V and 8 bases from J, leaving 11 bases between. This CDR3 contains 14 residues. Germline CDR1 LNHDA, CDR2 SQIVND (reference sequence). The CDR3 loop reads CASSIWQGDSPLHF. The CDR3 DNA is TGTGCCAGTAGTATCTGGCAGGGCGATTCACCCCTCCACTTT.

J is TRBJ1-3 and V is TRBV9, with unresolved D. Trimming took 4 bases from V and 4 from J, leaving 12 bases between them. This CDR3 is built from 14 residues. Germline V gene data show CDR1 as SGDLS and CDR2 as YYNGEE. This chain's CDR3 is CASSPFSVGNTIYF. CDR3 DNA sequence: TGTGCCAGCAGCCCCTTCTCGGTAGGAAACACCATATATTTT.

The CDR3 sequence is CASSQVSGRNNEQFF. DNA for the CDR3: TGCGCCAGCAGCCAAGTTAGCGGGAGGAACAATGAGCAGTTCTTC. The chain couples TRBV4-1 to TRBJ2-1; TRBD2 matches 10 bases. This CDR3 region has 15 residues. V lost 1 base, J lost 5 bases, and 2 bases stayed unmatched. Per germline, CDR1 MGHRA and CDR2 YSYEKL.

This clone was recorded only once. Other DNA sequences in the sample encode the same CDR3. The chain is built from TRBV28 and TRBJ1-3; possibly TRBD1 for D (5 bases). The CDR3 has 14 amino acids. The V gene's germline CDR1 is MDHEN and CDR2 SYDVKM. V was pared by 3 bases and J by 1 base, with 7 bases between. The chain's CDR3 is CASSFGGSGNTIYF. Here the CDR3 DNA reads TGTGCCAGCAGTTTTGGGGGGTCTGGAAACACCATATATTTT.

This clone occurred once. For the CDR3, the DNA is TGTGCCAGCAGAATCCTATCCCAGCCCCAGCATTTT. Amino acids: CASRILSQPQHF. This chain joins TRBV28 and TRBJ1-5; D is undetermined. V was pared by 6 bases and J by 7 bases, with 10 bases between. The CDR3 is 12 residues long. CDR1 is MDHEN, CDR2 SYDVKM, per germline.

The V gene is TRBV7-2, the J gene TRBJ2-4; D is perhaps TRBD1 (6 bases). The CDR3 loop spans 13 amino acids. Germline loops: CDR1 SGHTA, CDR2 FQGNSA. The V end lost 7 bases, the J end lost 7 bases, and 14 bases lay between the germline ends. Here the CDR3 reads CASKRGGSNIQYF. CDR3 nucleotide sequence: TGTGCCAGCAAGAGAGGGGGTTCTAACATTCAGTACTTC.

This clone was recorded only once. This chain connects TRBV29-1 to TRBJ1-1, with 7 bases identical to TRBD1. The CDR3 consists of 14 residues. The germline CDR1 and CDR2 sequences are SQVTM and ANQGSEA. The trim removed 3 bases at V and 1 base at J, leaving 5 bases unmatched. CDR3 bases: TGCAGCGTTGACGGCGGGACAGCGAACACTGAAGCTTTCTTT. As protein: CSVDGGTANTEAFF.

In its sample, this clone was seen once. V and J are TRBV29-1 and TRBJ1-2, with 8 positions matching TRBD1. Germline values: CDR1 SQVTM, CDR2 ANQGSEA. J was trimmed by 4 bases and V by 7 bases; bases with no gene match: 2. The CDR3 consists of 11 residues. Here the CDR3 reads CSGTGGYGYTF. CDR3 DNA sequence: TGCAGCGGTACAGGGGGCTATGGCTACACCTTC.

The V gene is TRBV7-6, the J gene TRBJ2-7; 9 bases are a match to TRBD1. After removal of 3 bases from V and 1 base from J, the junction contained 7 bases not matched to a gene. This CDR3 region has 16 residues. Germline CDR1 and CDR2: SGHVS and FNYEAQ. The CDR3 loop is CASSLSGTGKSYEQYF. The CDR3 DNA is TGTGCCAGCAGCTTGTCCGGGACAGGGAAGTCCTACGAGCAGTACTTC.

V and J are TRBV7-8 and TRBJ2-6; D may be TRBD1 or TRBD2 (6 bases each). Trimming stripped 8 bases from V and 0 bases from J, with 17 bases between. The CDR3 has 17 amino acids. Germline V gene data show CDR1 as SGHVS and CDR2 as FQNEAQ. Here the CDR3 reads CASSPEGGRSGANVLTF. Written as DNA, the CDR3 is TGTGCCAGCTCTCCGGAGGGGGGCCGCTCTGGGGCCAACGTCCTGACTTTC.

The chain has TRBV24-1 and TRBJ2-2, with D hard to call. V was pared by 1 base and J by 5 bases, with 4 bases between. This CDR3 has 13 residues. Germline CDR1 is KGHDR and CDR2 is SFDVKD. This CDR3 reads CATSDFHTGELFF. CDR3 in DNA: TGTGCCACCAGTGATTTCCATACCGGGGAGCTGTTTTTT.